This TCR beta chain is drawn from a study of T cell responses to AZD1222 COVID-19 vaccine. Study-level results: Repertoires were sampled only after the peak T cell response.

The CDR3 runs to 17 residues. V was cut by 5 bases and J by 4 bases, with 21 bases left in between. Germline V gene lookup returns CDR1 SGHTA and CDR2 FQGTGA. This clone was observed a single time. Its matching antigen is unknown. Clones were read by immunoSEQ multiplex PCR, and TCRdb kept only the in-frame ones, dropping some. The sample contains roughly 120,000 clones, 65% to 90% of which appear only once. This specimen was peripheral blood, taken on day 0 of AZD1222 vaccination. This chain connects TRBV7-3 to TRBJ2-1, with a weak D call TRBD2 (6 bases). This sequence was found in an adult in good health. The CDR3 reads CASSLLGGTGQYNEQFF. The CDR3 coding sequence is TGTGCCAGCAGCCTACTCGGAGGGACGGGGCAATACAATGAGCAGTTCTTC.